One and the same sample provided the 23 T cell receptor beta chains below, sequenced in a study of shared clonotypes between healthy human individuals. Using immunoSEQ multiplex PCR, the repertoire was profiled, and TCRdb retains in-frame clones only, with some absent. The data contain about 1.5 million clones, roughly 98% of them singletons. The sequencing input was naive CD4+ T cells sorted from blood. Subset meaning: CD45RA+ positively selected. The source of these receptors is a man under 40 in good health.

About this clone itself: This sample includes further DNA sequences coding for the same CDR3. V is TRBV28 and J is TRBJ1-2; D possibly corresponds to TRBD1 (5 bases). Germline CDR1 reads MDHEN; CDR2 reads SYDVKM. The CDR3 loop spans 13 amino acids. Trimming removed 6 bases at V and 2 bases at J, with 10 bases between. The CDR3 DNA is TGTGCCAGCAGCCTTCCAGGGAACTATGGCTACACCTTC. This gives the protein CASSLPGNYGYTF.

V and J are TRBV11-2 and TRBJ2-1; 10 bases map to TRBD2. V lost 4 bases, J lost 8 bases, and 11 bases stayed unmatched. The CDR3 consists of 16 residues. The germline gives CDR1 SGHAT, CDR2 FQNNGV. The CDR3 DNA reads TGTGCCAGCAGCTCTCTCAGCGGGAGGGCAGTCGATGAGCAGTTCTTC. This sequence encodes CASSSLSGRAVDEQFF.

V and J are TRBV4-1 and TRBJ2-7, with TRBD2 identical over 10 bases. Per the germline V gene, CDR1 is MGHRA and CDR2 is YSYEKL. This CDR3 contains 14 residues. V trimming: 3 bases; J trimming: 12 bases; junction bases outside the gene matches: 11. The CDR3 DNA follows: TGCGCCAGCAGCCAGGATCCTAGCGGGAGCATCGGGTACTTC. Protein: CASSQDPSGSIGYF.

The chain is built from TRBV10-3 and TRBJ1-2; tentatively, D is TRBD1 (5 bases). V shed 8 bases and J shed 4 bases, with 11 bases lying between them. The CDR3 is 12 residues long. Germline V lookup: CDR1 ENHRY, CDR2 SYGVKD. CDR3 region: CAIGQGTYGYTF. The CDR3, as DNA: TGTGCCATCGGTCAGGGAACCTATGGCTACACCTTC.

The chain couples TRBV18 to TRBJ1-2, with 8 bases aligning to TRBD1. The CDR3 consists of 13 residues. Germline V gene data show CDR1 as KGHSH and CDR2 as LQKENI. With V trimmed by 3 bases and J by 8 bases, 5 bases remained unmatched. The CDR3 coding sequence is TGTGCCAGCTCACCCCAGGGGGCTCAAGGCTACACCTTC. It codes for CASSPQGAQGYTF.

This sequence joins TRBV7-9 and TRBJ2-5; 7 positions match TRBD1. The CDR3 totals 16 residues. The ends lost 4 bases at V and 6 bases at J; junction bases unmatched: 14. Germline assignment: CDR1 SEHNR and CDR2 FQNEAQ (reference sequence). CDR3 in amino acids: CASSSGTGAESKTQYF. The CDR3, as DNA: TGTGCCAGCAGCTCCGGAACAGGGGCGGAATCGAAGACCCAGTACTTC.

Details on this clone: This sample also contains other DNA sequences that code for the same CDR3. This chain connects TRBV28 to TRBJ1-2; 7 nucleotides match TRBD1. There are 13 residues in the CDR3. V lost 6 bases, J lost 1 base, and 2 bases stayed unmatched. Germline values: CDR1 MDHEN, CDR2 SYDVKM. CDR3 sequence (DNA): TGTGCCAGCAGAGGGACAGTTAACTATGGCTACACCTTC. Its translation: CASRGTVNYGYTF.

The chain uses TRBV10-3 and TRBJ1-2, with D possibly matching TRBD1 (5 bases). V was trimmed by 10 bases and J by 6 bases, leaving 15 bases between them. From germline, CDR1 is ENHRY and CDR2 SYGVKD. The CDR3 is 12 amino acids. This CDR3 is CATGDSGHGYTF. The CDR3 DNA reads TGTGCCACCGGGGACTCGGGGCATGGCTACACCTTC.

This sequence joins TRBV28 and TRBJ1-1, with D unclear. CDR3 size: 16 residues. The germline V gene encodes CDR1 MDHEN and CDR2 SYDVKM. Trimming left V 0 bases short and J 0 bases short, with 11 bases between. For the CDR3, the DNA is TGTGCCAGCAGTTTATGGCTTGGCCAGATGAACACTGAAGCTTTCTTT. As protein: CASSLWLGQMNTEAFF. Looking up the rest from reference TRBV28 and TRBJ1-1 gives the full variable domain: DVKVTQSSRYLVKRTGEKVFLECVQDMDHENMFWYRQDPGLGLRLIYFSYDVKMKEKGDIPEGYSVSREKKERFSLILESASTNQTSMYLCASSLWLGQMNTEAFFGQGTRLTVV.

This rearrangement joins TRBV9 to TRBJ2-3, with a possible D match to TRBD2 (5 bases). Germline V gene sequence: CDR1 SGDLS, CDR2 YYNGEE. V was pared by 0 bases and J by 4 bases, with 9 bases between. This CDR3 is built from 14 residues. This CDR3 reads CASSVVGSADTQYF. DNA for the CDR3: TGTGCCAGCAGCGTAGTAGGGAGCGCAGATACGCAGTATTTT.

The V and J genes are TRBV6-5 and TRBJ1-1; no clear D gene. Germline values: CDR1 MNHEY, CDR2 SVGAGI. V was shortened by 0 bases and J by 2 bases, with 10 bases between the two germline ends. This CDR3 spans 15 amino acids. CDR3 protein: CASSYSISQNTEAFF. CDR3 in DNA: TGTGCCAGCAGTTACTCGATTTCCCAAAACACTGAAGCTTTCTTT.

This chain joins TRBV7-2 and TRBJ1-2; D not certain. The CDR3 spans 12 residues. The germline V gene encodes CDR1 SGHTA and CDR2 FQGNSA. V lost 3 bases to trimming and J lost 3 bases, with 5 bases between them. CDR3 DNA sequence: TGTGCCAGCAGCTTTCAGGACTATGGCTACACCTTC. This encodes CASSFQDYGYTF.

The rearrangement joins TRBV27 to TRBJ1-5, with TRBD1 matching 8 bases. CDR3 length equals 14 residues. Germline lookup yields CDR1 MNHEY and CDR2 SMNVEV (reference sequence). V was clipped by 6 bases and J by 5 bases; unmatched bases: 6. DNA of the CDR3: TGTGCCAGCAGCCCCAGGGGGCGGGATCAGCCCCAGCATTTT. As protein: CASSPRGRDQPQHF.

This sequence joins TRBV14 and TRBJ1-4; tentative D call: TRBD1 (5 bases). The CDR3 covers 14 residues. The V gene lost 1 base and the J gene lost 14 bases, with 17 bases spanning the gap. CDR1 SGHDN and CDR2 FVKESK come from the germline V gene. The CDR3 nucleotides are TGTGCCAGCAGCCAAGCGGGCGCCAAGGGGAGGCTGTTTTTT. It specifies CASSQAGAKGRLFF.

The rearrangement joins TRBV5-5 to TRBJ2-1, with D tentatively TRBD2 (6 bases). CDR1 is SGHKS and CDR2 is YYEKEE in the germline V gene (reference sequence). The CDR3 spans 14 residues. V lost 5 bases and J 4 bases, leaving 13 bases between the germline ends. This chain's CDR3 is CASRGGTLYNEQFF. As DNA, the CDR3 is TGTGCCAGCAGAGGCGGGACCCTGTACAATGAGCAGTTCTTC.

V and J are TRBV28 and TRBJ2-6; weak D call: TRBD2 (6 bases). CDR1 is MDHEN and CDR2 is SYDVKM in the germline V gene. Trimming pared 8 bases from V and 4 bases from J, leaving 18 bases between. This CDR3 contains 16 residues. The CDR3 spells CASRSVGGGGANVLTF. CDR3 nucleotides: TGTGCCAGCCGTTCGGTGGGAGGTGGGGGGGCCAACGTCCTGACTTTC.

V is TRBV11-2 and J is TRBJ2-5; TRBD2 matches 9 bases. The junction had 17 bases not matched to a gene; V was cut back by 4 bases and J by 5 bases. Germline assignment: CDR1 SGHAT and CDR2 FQNNGV. This CDR3 is 18 amino acids long. The CDR3: CASSSSIAGVGVWETQYF. In DNA form, the CDR3 reads TGTGCCAGCAGCTCCTCTATAGCGGGAGTAGGGGTATGGGAGACCCAGTACTTC. Looking up the rest from reference TRBV11-2 and TRBJ2-5 gives the full variable domain: EAGVAQSPRYKIIEKRQSVAFWCNPISGHATLYWYQQILGQGPKLLIQFQNNGVVDDSQLPKDRFSAERLKGVDSTLKIQPAKLEDSAVYLCASSSSIAGVGVWETQYFGPGTRLLVL.

The chain uses TRBV10-1 and TRBJ2-2; 7 positions match TRBD2. The germline CDR1 and CDR2 sequences are WNHNN and SYGVQD (reference sequence). The CDR3 covers 16 residues. The J segment lost 2 bases and the V segment lost 6 bases, leaving 9 bases of the junction unmatched. The CDR3 DNA reads as TGCGCCAGCAGATCCACGGCTAGCGGTAACACCGGGGAGCTGTTTTTT. It yields the protein CASRSTASGNTGELFF.

This sequence joins TRBV5-1 and TRBJ1-4; D might be TRBD1 (6 bases). CDR3 size: 14 residues. Germline V gene data show CDR1 as SGHRS and CDR2 as YFSETQ. V lost 4 bases, J lost 8 bases, and 15 bases lay in between. In nucleotides, the CDR3 is TGCGCCAGCAGCAAGGACAGCCAGGGCGAAAAACTGTTTTTT. This gives the protein CASSKDSQGEKLFF.

The V gene is TRBV5-1, the J gene TRBJ2-5; no firm D call. Trimming took off 0 bases at V and 4 bases at J, with 13 bases between the two ends. CDR1 SGHRS and CDR2 YFSETQ come from the germline V gene. The CDR3 contains 15 residues. CDR3 DNA: TGCGCCAGCAGCTTGGTTCCGGACGCCCCAGAGACCCAGTACTTC. Amino acid sequence: CASSLVPDAPETQYF.

The genes are TRBV9 and TRBJ2-3, with no clear D. The V end was cut by 1 base, the J end by 5 bases, with 11 bases between. CDR1 SGDLS and CDR2 YYNGEE come from the germline V gene. CDR3 length equals 14 residues. The CDR3, as DNA: TGTGCCAGCAGCGTAACGGACGAGCTAGATACGCAGTATTTT. The encoded protein is CASSVTDELDTQYF.

This clone occurred once. V is TRBV30 and J is TRBJ1-1, with D maybe TRBD1 (5 bases). Per germline, CDR1 GTSNPN and CDR2 SVGIG (reference sequence). This CDR3 comprises 15 residues. V lost 4 bases and J 1 base, leaving 16 bases between the germline ends. CDR3 sequence: CAWNGLGHPNTEAFF. The CDR3 DNA reads TGTGCCTGGAATGGGCTGGGGCATCCGAACACTGAAGCTTTCTTT.

The chain employs TRBV2 and TRBJ2-2, with D possibly TRBD1 on 5 matching bases. This CDR3 is 13 amino acids long. V was cut by 10 bases and J by 5 bases, with 14 bases left in between. Germline CDR1 reads SNHLY; CDR2 reads FYNNEI. CDR3 in DNA: TGTGCCACCGAAACCCGACAGACCGGGGAGCTGTTTTTT. Protein product: CATETRQTGELFF.